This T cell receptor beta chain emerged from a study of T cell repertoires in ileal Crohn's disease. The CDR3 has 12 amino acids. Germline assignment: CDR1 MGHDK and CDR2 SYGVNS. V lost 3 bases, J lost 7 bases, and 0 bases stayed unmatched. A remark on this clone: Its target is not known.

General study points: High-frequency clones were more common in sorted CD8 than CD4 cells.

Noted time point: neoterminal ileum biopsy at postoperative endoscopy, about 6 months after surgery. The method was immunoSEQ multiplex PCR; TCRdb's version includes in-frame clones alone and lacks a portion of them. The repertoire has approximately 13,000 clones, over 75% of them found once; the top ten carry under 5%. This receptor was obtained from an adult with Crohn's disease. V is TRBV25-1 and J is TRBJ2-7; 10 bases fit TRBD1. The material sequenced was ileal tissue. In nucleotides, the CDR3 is TGTGCCAGCAGTGAGGACAGGGGGGAGCAGTACTTC. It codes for CASSEDRGEQYF.